Each of the 14 T cell receptor beta chains below was sequenced from the same sample in a study of T cell responses to AZD1222 COVID-19 vaccine. Only in-frame clones appear in the TCRdb table, and some are missing; sequencing was by immunoSEQ multiplex PCR. The data show under 130,000 clones, 90% to 95% seen once. Sequences were derived from peripheral blood, sampled on day 0 of AZD1222 vaccination. These receptors all come from an adult in good health.

V is TRBV7-6 and J is TRBJ1-3; the D is unclear. Per germline, CDR1 SGHVS and CDR2 FNYEAQ. The CDR3 has 16 residues. The V gene lost 5 bases and the J gene lost 0 bases, with 14 bases spanning the gap. In DNA, the CDR3 is TGTGCCAGCAGCCCGGACCCAGAGAGCTCTGGAAACACCATATATTTT. Its protein product is CASSPDPESSGNTIYF.

The rearrangement joins TRBV28 to TRBJ1-4; 7 bases are shared with TRBD1. This CDR3 contains 14 residues. J lost 11 bases, V lost 3 bases, and 9 bases had no gene match. CDR1 is MDHEN and CDR2 is SYDVKM in the germline V gene. The CDR3 DNA reads TGTGCCAGCAGTTTTGGCAGGGGGAGGGATAAACTGTTTTTT. It translates to CASSFGRGRDKLFF.

The chain joins TRBV7-2 to TRBJ2-1, with 11 bases aligning to TRBD2. Looked up from germline, CDR1 is SGHTA and CDR2 is FQGNSA. The CDR3 length is 17 residues. V shed 0 bases and J 8 bases; nucleotides not matched to a gene: 9. Written as DNA, the CDR3 is TGTGCCAGCAGCTTAGCTCCTAGCGGGGGGCCTAGGGATGAGCAGTTCTTC. Protein sequence: CASSLAPSGGPRDEQFF.

The chain has TRBV10-3 and TRBJ2-6, with D unresolved. The CDR3 runs 16 residues. Germline V CDR1 and CDR2: ENHRY, SYGVKD. V lost 0 bases and J 4 bases, leaving 10 bases between the germline ends. CDR3 nucleotides: TGTGCCATCAGTGAGTCGGAGACCTCCGGGGCCAACGTCCTGACTTTC. Translating it yields CAISESETSGANVLTF.

CDR3 nucleotide sequence: TGTGCCAGCTCACCCGACGCGACAGGGATAACTGAAGCTTTCTTT. Translation: CASSPDATGITEAFF. V gene TRBV18 combines with J gene TRBJ1-1; 7 bases agree with TRBD1. The CDR3 runs to 15 residues. J gave up 5 bases and V 3 bases, and 9 bases lay outside the gene matches. Germline V gene sequence: CDR1 KGHSH, CDR2 LQKENI.

This clone was seen more than once but under ten times. This chain links TRBV2 with TRBJ2-7; D call uncertain. The ends were cut back, 5 bases at V and 2 bases at J, with 10 bases in the middle. The length of the CDR3 is 13 residues. Germline lookup yields CDR1 SNHLY and CDR2 FYNNEI. CDR3 sequence reads: CASSTDNTYEQYF. CDR3 DNA sequence: TGTGCCAGCAGTACCGACAATACCTACGAGCAGTACTTC. The full variable domain, its missing parts supplied by reference TRBV2 and TRBJ2-7, is EPEVTQTPSHQVTQMGQEVILRCVPISNHLYFYWYRQILGQKVEFLVSFYNNEISEKSEIFDDQFSVERPDGSNFTLKIRSTKLEDSAMYFCASSTDNTYEQYFGPGTRLTVT.

The CDR3 coding sequence is TGCGCCAGCAGTATCCGAGGGAGGAGCGGGGAGCTGTTTTTT. Protein product: CASSIRGRSGELFF. The V gene is TRBV5-1, the J gene TRBJ2-2; D possibly corresponds to TRBD2 (6 bases). Per germline, CDR1 SGHRS and CDR2 YFSETQ. V was cut by 5 bases and J by 7 bases, with 15 bases left in between. CDR3 length equals 14 residues. Full variable domain (remainder filled in from reference TRBV5-1 and TRBJ2-2): KAGVTQTPRYLIKTRGQQVTLSCSPISGHRSVSWYQQTPGQGLQFLFEYFSETQRNKGNFPGRFSGRQFSNSRSEMNVSTLELGDSALYLCASSIRGRSGELFFGEGSRLTVL.

This sequence joins TRBV11-2 and TRBJ1-4; weak D call: TRBD1 (6 bases). The CDR3 length is 14 residues. The germline CDR1 and CDR2 sequences are SGHAT and FQNNGV. V dropped 5 bases and J dropped 7 bases, with 14 bases sitting between them. CDR3 residues: CASSLQGSGEKLFF. The CDR3 DNA is TGTGCCAGCAGCCTACAGGGAAGTGGTGAAAAACTGTTTTTT.

The V call is TRBV27, the J call TRBJ1-2; D might be TRBD1 (6 bases). Germline CDR1 MNHEY, CDR2 SMNVEV (reference sequence). The CDR3 has 13 residues. Trimming left V 8 bases short and J 7 bases short, with 17 bases between. The chain's CDR3 is CASSLADSGGYTF. CDR3 sequence (DNA): TGTGCCAGCTCTCTTGCGGACAGTGGTGGCTACACCTTC.

The chain carries TRBV7-2 and TRBJ1-3; D remains unclear. CDR1 SGHTA and CDR2 FQGNSA come from the germline V gene. The CDR3 has 15 residues. Between the trimmed V and J ends, which lost 4 bases and 5 bases, there was a span of 15 bases. The DNA of the CDR3 is TGTGCCAGCAGCTCCCCCCGGAGGACGCGAAACACCATATATTTT. It codes for CASSSPRRTRNTIYF.

The chain couples TRBV9 to TRBJ1-2, with TRBD1 as a possible D gene (6 bases). The germline V and J ends were trimmed by 4 bases and 3 bases, with 22 bases remaining between them. Per germline, CDR1 SGDLS and CDR2 YYNGEE. The CDR3 is 17 amino acids. The CDR3 reads CASSSRPIPNRDYGYTF. CDR3 nucleotides: TGTGCCAGCAGCTCGAGACCCATCCCCAACAGGGACTATGGCTACACCTTC.

This rearrangement joins TRBV18 to TRBJ2-7; 9 bases fit TRBD1. Germline V CDR1 and CDR2: KGHSH, LQKENI. The V and J ends lost 3 bases and 3 bases, in that order; junction bases with no gene match: 3. The length of the CDR3 is 14 residues. The CDR3 is CASSPGQGIYEQYF. The CDR3 bases are TGTGCCAGCTCACCGGGACAGGGCATCTACGAGCAGTACTTC.

This chain joins TRBV4-2 and TRBJ2-3, with 9 bases identical to TRBD1. The J segment lost 1 base and the V segment lost 4 bases, leaving 3 bases of the junction unmatched. The germline CDR1 and CDR2 sequences are LGHNA and YNFKEQ. There are 15 residues in the CDR3. The CDR3 is CASSPRDRGTDTQYF. The CDR3, as DNA: TGTGCCAGCAGCCCCCGGGACAGGGGCACAGATACGCAGTATTTT.

The chain has TRBV11-3 and TRBJ2-7; D remains ambiguous. Germline lookup yields CDR1 SGHNT and CDR2 YENEEA. The CDR3 runs to 14 residues. The V gene lost 5 bases and the J gene lost 3 bases, with 14 bases spanning the gap. Here the CDR3 reads CASSPPGTFYEQYF. In nucleotides, the CDR3 is TGTGCCAGCAGCCCGCCCGGCACATTCTACGAGCAGTACTTC. The whole variable domain, filled in from reference TRBV11-3 and TRBJ2-7, reads EAGVVQSPRYKIIEKKQPVAFWCNPISGHNTLYWYLQNLGQGPELLIRYENEEAVDDSQLPKDRFSAERLKGVDSTLKIQPAELGDSAVYLCASSPPGTFYEQYFGPGTRLTVT.